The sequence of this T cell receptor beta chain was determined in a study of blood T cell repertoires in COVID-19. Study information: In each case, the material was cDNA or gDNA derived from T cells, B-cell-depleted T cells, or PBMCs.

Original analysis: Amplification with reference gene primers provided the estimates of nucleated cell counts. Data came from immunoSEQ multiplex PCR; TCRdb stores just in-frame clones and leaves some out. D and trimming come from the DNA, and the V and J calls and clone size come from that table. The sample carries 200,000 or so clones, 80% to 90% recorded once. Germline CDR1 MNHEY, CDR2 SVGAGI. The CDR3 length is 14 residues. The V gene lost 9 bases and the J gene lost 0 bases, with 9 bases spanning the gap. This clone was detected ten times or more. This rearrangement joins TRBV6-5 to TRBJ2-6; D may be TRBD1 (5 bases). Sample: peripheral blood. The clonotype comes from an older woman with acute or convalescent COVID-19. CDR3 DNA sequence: TGTGCCAGTCACGACAGCTCTGGGGCCAACGTCCTGACTTTC. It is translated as CASHDSSGANVLTF.